This T cell receptor (beta chain) is from a study of T cell responses to AZD1222 COVID-19 vaccine. On this clone itself: Its antigen is not known.

The table came from immunoSEQ multiplex PCR; TCRdb's copy has only in-frame clones and leaves some out. The repertoire holds fewer than 80,000 clones, with less than 85% as singletons. The study's findings and limits: Spike-wide vaccine-associated CD4 TCRs dominated at 160-218 and 743-854. Spike-specific TCR depth and breadth grew after two AZD1222 doses. Of the AZD1222 recipients, only 5 to 7 were seropositive at baseline.

The V end was cut by 10 bases, the J end by 4 bases, with 19 bases between. The CDR3 is made up of 14 amino acids. CDR1 is LNHDA and CDR2 is SQIVND in the germline V gene (reference sequence). This clonotype was obtained from an adult in good health. This specimen was peripheral blood, taken on day 0 of MenACWY control vaccination. This sequence joins TRBV19 and TRBJ1-2; weak D call: TRBD1 (5 bases). For the CDR3, the DNA is TGTGCCACCAGATCCACCGGGGGGGTCTATGGCTACACCTTC. Residues: CATRSTGGVYGYTF.